This entry concerns a single TCR beta chain. Its antigen is not identified. Primers included in the PCR were 60 Vbeta and 13 Jbeta primers. Clones were sequenced by immunoSEQ multiplex PCR, and TCRdb holds only the in-frame ones, with some missing. This table holds about 180,000 clones, 75% to 85% found once. The data were taken from a study of cytomegalovirus exposure and HLA in healthy donors. General observations from the study: Owing to their indistinguishability, certain V segments, notably TRBV6-2 and TRBV6-3, were excluded.

The CDR3 extends over 15 amino acids. V was clipped by 4 bases and J by 0 bases, with 11 bases between them. The source is a man aged 18 to 29 in good health and CMV-seronegative. The sequencing sample was made of PBMCs. This sequence joins TRBV23-1 and TRBJ2-3; tentatively, D is TRBD1 (5 bases). Being an ORF, TRBV23-1 has a function that is uncertain. Written as DNA, the CDR3 is TGCGCCAGCAGTCGGGCAGGGCTCAGCACAGATACGCAGTATTTT. Translation gives CASSRAGLSTDTQYF.